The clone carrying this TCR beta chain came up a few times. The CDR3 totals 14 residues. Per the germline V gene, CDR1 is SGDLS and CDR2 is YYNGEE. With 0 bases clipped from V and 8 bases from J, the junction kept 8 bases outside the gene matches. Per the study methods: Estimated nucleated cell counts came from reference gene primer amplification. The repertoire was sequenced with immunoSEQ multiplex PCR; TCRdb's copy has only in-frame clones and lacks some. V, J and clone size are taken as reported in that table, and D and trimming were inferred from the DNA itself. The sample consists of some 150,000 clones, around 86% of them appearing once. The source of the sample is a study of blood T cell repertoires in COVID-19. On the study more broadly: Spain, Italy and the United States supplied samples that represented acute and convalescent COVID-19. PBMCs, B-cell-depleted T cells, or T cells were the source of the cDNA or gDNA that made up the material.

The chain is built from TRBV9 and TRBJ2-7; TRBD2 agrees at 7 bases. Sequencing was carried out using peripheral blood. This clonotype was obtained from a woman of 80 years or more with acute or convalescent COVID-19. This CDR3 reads CASSVAPAGYKQYF. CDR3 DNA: TGTGCCAGCAGCGTAGCTCCAGCGGGGTACAAGCAGTACTTC.